This T cell receptor beta chain originates from a study of blood T cell repertoires in COVID-19. Study-wide background: T cells, B-cell-depleted T cells, or PBMCs supplied cDNA or gDNA.

Original methodology: By means of reference gene primer amplification, nucleated cell counts were estimated. The table came from immunoSEQ multiplex PCR; TCRdb's copy has only in-frame clones and leaves some out. V and J calls and clone size are as listed in that table; D and trimming were resolved from the DNA. This sample has a few hundred thousand clones; approximately 87% occur once, and the top ten carry 4%. Germline CDR1 reads SGHRS; CDR2 reads YFSETQ. This CDR3 region has 13 residues. V trimming: 4 bases; J trimming: 13 bases; junction bases outside the gene matches: 10. This chain links TRBV5-1 with TRBJ1-2; 10 positions agree with TRBD1. The sequence came from a woman aged 45-65 years with active or convalescent COVID-19. Sequencing was done on a sample of peripheral blood. CDR3 residues: CASSRQGASRSTF. DNA of the CDR3: TGCGCCAGCAGCAGACAGGGGGCCTCACGCTCCACCTTC.